The T cell receptor beta chain under discussion was sequenced for a study of shared clonotypes between healthy human individuals. For the study at large: Aged between 18 and 49, the donors were a couple of women and three men. Study findings and constraints: A few donors had 5% to 6.5% of their naive CD4 clonotypes in common.

Germline V gives CDR1 SGDLS, CDR2 YYNGEE. V gave up 4 bases and J gave up 4 bases, with 4 bases separating them. The CDR3 runs to 11 residues. Only in-frame clones appear in the TCRdb table, and some are missing; sequencing was by immunoSEQ multiplex PCR. The table records roughly 2.2 million clones, just under 95% of them present only once. As to this clone: Its antigen is undetermined.

Source material: naive CD4+ T cells from PBMCs. The subset was: CD45RA+ positively selected. This chain connects TRBV9 to TRBJ2-3; D is ambiguous. This sequence was found in a man aged 18 to 29 in good health. Some clones in this sample may be carry-over from other donors' samples. CDR3 DNA sequence: TGTGCCAGCAGCCCCTCAGATACGCAGTATTTT. Protein product: CASSPSDTQYF.